The text below deals with one T cell receptor beta chain. What this receptor recognizes is not known. It has no much larger one-base neighbor in the sample; base qualities were not kept. Synthetic TCR analog templates were spiked into each PCR to estimate absolute template abundance from read counts. TCRbeta CDR3 regions were amplified from genomic DNA with bias-controlled V and J gene primers using the immunoSEQ assay. Sequencing of rearranged TCRbeta segments was performed at approximately 20X coverage. As for the authors' bioinformatics: Clustering was used to correct sequencing errors, and CDR3s were annotated against IMGT to assign V, D and J genes. Only productive TCRbeta rearrangements were used in downstream analyses, excluding out-of-frame or stop-codon sequences. To compute clonality, Shannon entropy was normalized by the log of the number of unique productive sequences and then subtracted from one. Fisher's exact test with Benjamini-Hochberg correction, at a threshold of adjusted p below 0.01, was used to find clones that differed between time points or between blood and tumor. As stored in TCRdb, this immuneACCESS dataset retains in-frame rearrangements with V and J assigned. A fraction of the clones does not appear; measured against another copy, unresolved V genes explain less than half of the discrepancy, and the remainder lacks a known reason. The DNA was the basis for D and trimming; V, J and clone size are from that table. The sample includes tens of thousands of clones, with around 90% observed a single time. About 1.6% of the sample comes from the top ten.

The germline V gene supplies CDR1 MDHEN and CDR2 SYDVKM. V was cut back by 4 bases and J by 4 bases, leaving a gap of 21 bases between them. CDR3 length: 17 amino acids, cysteine to phenylalanine. Of all the DNA, just the CDR3 is kept, 51 bases in frame from base 1. This sample stems from a study of PD-L1 blockade in urothelial cancer (dated by TCRdb to 2016 to 2017). In terms of the full investigation: All patients started therapy around 2014 and received atezolizumab 1,200 mg intravenously every 3 weeks. About 90% of the roughly 30 patients were identified as males with urothelial cancer of bladder origin, and a prior smoking history was reported by 18 of 29 patients. Patients had an ECOG performance status of 0 or 1 and had received between 0 and 3 prior chemotherapy regimens. Blood samples were analyzed 3 weeks after the start of treatment (second dose) and 6 weeks after the start of treatment. Blood samples gave median yields of around 150,000 T cells and 83,000 or so unique TCRs, along with a median clonality of 0.080. The study, an exploratory multi-omic analysis, examined somatic, immune and clinical correlates of response to PD-L1 blockade with atezolizumab in urothelial cancer. Pretreatment tumor samples, along with matched peripheral blood serially collected before and after atezolizumab treatment, were subjected to TCR sequencing. Durable clinical benefit was defined as a progression-free survival longer than 6 months, and TCR features were additionally tested against progression-free survival and overall survival. Whole exome sequencing and RNA sequencing of pretreatment tumors were performed alongside TCR sequencing in the same patients. Roughly 9 patients reached durable clinical benefit, while 20 to 25 patients did not. Pretreatment blood TCR-seq was available for 27 to 30 patients, at least one posttreatment blood collection was obtained for some 25 patients, and tumor TCR-seq was available for some 25 patients.

This specimen's time point label, interpreted: pretreatment peripheral blood. The cohort comprised roughly 30 patients with locally advanced or metastatic urothelial carcinoma treated at Memorial Sloan Kettering on a trial protocol. Peripheral blood mononuclear cells were collected pretreatment and during treatment, with between 1 and 8 total time points per patient. The Qiagen DNeasy Blood extraction kit was used to purify genomic DNA from total PBMCs and tumor samples. PBMCs were collected pretreatment and during treatment, and were isolated and stored as previously described. The research as a whole found: Improved progression-free and overall survival was associated with having pretreatment peripheral blood TCR clonality below the median. Because the sample size was small (n ≈ 27) and many exploratory analyses were performed, the results are intended to be hypothesis-generating. At 3 weeks after the start of treatment, tumor-associated TCR clones in peripheral blood had expanded more in patients with durable benefit (n of about 20, p = 0.022).

The sequence is built from TRBV28 and TRBJ2-3; the D segment could be TRBD1, given 6 matching bases. The TCR sequence derives from a man aged 60 to 69 with urothelial cancer. Sample: PBMCs, taken around atezolizumab (anti-PD-L1) treatment. For the CDR3, the sequence is CASSSTRGSVFADTQYF. The DNA reads as follows: TGTGCCAGCAGTTCAACGAGGGGGAGTGTTTTCGCAGATACGCAGTATTTT.